The sequence of this T cell receptor beta chain was determined in a study of molecular identifiers for immune sequencing clone quantification. The table lists this clonotype with many counts. Deletions cut 2 bases from V and 0 bases from J, with 9 bases between. In germline, CDR1 is MNHEY, CDR2 SVGAGI. The CDR3 contains 15 residues. Each CDR3 protein gets one entry after TCRdb re-called the PCR reads with MiXCR. Among 350,000 or so distinct CDR3 sequences listed, roughly 23% were seen once. Source material: naive CD8+ T cells from blood, with Jurkat cell RNA spiked in. The subset here: FACS-sorted CD8+CD4-CCR7+CD45RA+ naive T cells. The sequence came from a human donor in good health. Some libraries in this study had Jurkat cell RNA spiked in. V gene TRBV6-5 combines with J gene TRBJ2-3, with unresolved D. CDR3 residues: CASSYEQESTDTQYF. The CDR3 nucleotides are TGTGCCAGCAGTTACGAGCAGGAAAGCACAGATACGCAGTATTTT.